This T cell receptor beta chain was identified in a study of cytomegalovirus exposure and HLA in healthy donors. Points from the study as a whole: Later analysis associated a missense DCLRE1C variant with TCR beta V- and J-gene trimming.

This clone has only a few counts. The antigen is not known. Donors showed nominal health when sampled, although they likely had unrecorded immune exposures. The CDR3 is 13 amino acids. Per the germline V gene, CDR1 is SGHNT and CDR2 is YYREEE (reference sequence). Trimming took 0 bases from V and 5 from J, leaving 8 bases between them. The primer mix had 60 Vbeta and 13 Jbeta primers. Method: immunoSEQ multiplex PCR; TCRdb's copy keeps in-frame clones and lacks some. The sample carries under 200,000 clones, around 80% recorded once. Sequencing input: PBMCs. This sequence was found in a female donor in good health and CMV-seronegative. This chain links TRBV5-4 with TRBJ2-5, with D maybe TRBD1 (6 bases). The CDR3 region has the DNA TGTGCCAGCAGCTTGGACAGGGTGGAGACCCAGTACTTC. This codes for CASSLDRVETQYF. The full variable domain, completed using reference TRBV5-4 and TRBJ2-5, is ETGVTQSPTHLIKTRGQQVTLRCSSQSGHNTVSWYQQALGQGPQFIFQYYREEENGRGNFPPRFSGLQFPNYSSELNVNALELDDSALYLCASSLDRVETQYFGPGTRLLVL.